These 17 T cell receptor beta chains came from one sample sequenced in a study of CD8 T cells in ankylosing spondylitis. Study-wide results and caveats: What seemed typical of ankylosing spondylitis blood was a TCR beta motif built from eight highly homologous variants.

No antigen is known for these receptors. MiXCR, run by TCRdb on the 5' RACE reads, gives a single entry per CDR3 protein. This sample has about 90,000 distinct CDR3 sequences, with around 8.3% found just once. The sequencing sample was made of blood, either unsorted or a sorted T cell fraction (not recorded which). The origin of the receptors is a male donor with ankylosing spondylitis.

This clonotype was observed a handful of times. CDR3 in DNA: TGTGCCAGCAGCCTTCCCGGGATCTCCTACAATGAGCAGTTCTTC. Encoded protein: CASSLPGISYNEQFF. This chain links TRBV13 with TRBJ2-1, with D possibly matching TRBD2 (5 bases). The CDR3 loop spans 15 amino acids. Germline CDR1 and CDR2: PRHDT and FYEKMQ (reference sequence). The V end lost 5 bases, the J end lost 0 bases, and 11 bases lay between the germline ends.

This clonotype has just a few counts. This rearrangement joins TRBV20-1 to TRBJ1-2; 7 bases line up with TRBD1. Germline V gene sequence: CDR1 DFQATT, CDR2 SNEGSKA (reference sequence). The CDR3 is 12 residues long. Losses at the gene ends were 3 bases for V and 4 bases for J; bases not matched to a gene: 2. The CDR3 nucleotides read TGCAGTGCTAGCGGGGACAGCTATGGCTACACCTTC. As protein: CSASGDSYGYTF.

This clonotype was seen ten or more times. This chain connects TRBV15 to TRBJ1-5; TRBD1 is a possible D gene (6 bases). Germline CDR1 LNHNV, CDR2 YYDKDF (reference sequence). V was clipped by 5 bases and J by 4 bases, with 12 bases between them. This CDR3 is 14 amino acids long. The CDR3 sequence is CATSADSANQPQHF. The CDR3 DNA follows: TGTGCCACCAGCGCGGACAGCGCGAATCAGCCCCAGCATTTT. The full variable domain, in which reference TRBV15 and TRBJ1-5 provide the parts outside the CDR3, is DAMVIQNPRYQVTQFGKPVTLSCSQTLNHNVMYWYQQKSSQAPKLLFHYYDKDFNNEADTPDNFQSRRPNTSFCFLDIRSPGLGDTAMYLCATSADSANQPQHFGDGTRLSIL.

This rearrangement joins TRBV5-4 to TRBJ1-1; a weak D match, TRBD1 (6 bases). Trimming left V 4 bases short and J 8 bases short, with 18 bases between. Per the germline V gene, CDR1 is SGHNT and CDR2 is YYREEE (reference sequence). CDR3 length: 14 amino acids. This chain's CDR3 is CASSNRTARWEAFF. CDR3 nucleotides: TGTGCCAGCAGCAACAGGACAGCCCGTTGGGAAGCTTTCTTT.

The rearrangement links TRBV14 to TRBJ2-3, with D possibly matching TRBD2 (5 bases). Trimming took 4 bases from V and 5 from J, leaving 16 bases between them. Germline V lookup: CDR1 SGHDN, CDR2 FVKESK. This CDR3 has 15 residues. The CDR3 nucleotides read TGTGCCAGCAGCCCGGTCGGAGAGGGAATAGATACGCAGTATTTT. This sequence encodes CASSPVGEGIDTQYF.

This clonotype was recorded at least ten times. The rearrangement uses TRBV5-1 and TRBJ2-2, with TRBD2 matching 12 bases. Germline trimming cut 4 bases from V and 6 bases from J; bases unmatched to any gene: 7. The CDR3 contains 16 residues. Germline V gene data show CDR1 as SGHRS and CDR2 as YFSETQ. The CDR3 protein is CASSPGLAGLPGELFF. CDR3 nucleotide sequence: TGCGCCAGCAGCCCAGGACTAGCGGGGCTACCCGGGGAGCTGTTTTTT.

The rearrangement links TRBV10-2 to TRBJ1-5; D is uncertain. The length of the CDR3 is 13 residues. Trimming shortened V by 4 bases and J by 3 bases, and 7 bases separated the two germline ends. Germline lookup yields CDR1 WSHSY and CDR2 SAAADI. CDR3 sequence: CASSVIINQPQHF. In nucleotides, the CDR3 is TGCGCCAGCAGTGTCATCATCAATCAGCCCCAGCATTTT.

The chain carries TRBV27 and TRBJ1-2; a possible D gene is TRBD1 (6 bases). V was clipped by 2 bases and J by 4 bases, with 11 bases between them. CDR3 length equals 14 residues. The germline V gene encodes CDR1 MNHEY and CDR2 SMNVEV (reference sequence). The CDR3 sequence: CASSLGTGSYGYTF. The CDR3 DNA sequence: TGTGCCAGCAGTTTAGGTACAGGGTCCTATGGCTACACCTTC.

V is TRBV7-9 and J is TRBJ1-2; D is uncertain. Trimming took off 6 bases at V and 5 bases at J, with 16 bases between the two ends. Germline V gene data show CDR1 as SEHNR and CDR2 as FQNEAQ (reference sequence). CDR3 length: 14 residues. The CDR3 sequence: CASSFSEALYGYTF. CDR3 coding DNA: TGTGCCAGCAGTTTTAGTGAGGCCTTATATGGCTACACCTTC.

The chain uses TRBV6-2 or TRBV6-3 and TRBJ2-1, with 7 bases that match TRBD2. The germline V gene has CDR1 MNHEY and CDR2 SVGEGT. Trimming cost V 6 bases and J 7 bases; bases outside gene matches: 9. The CDR3 loop spans 14 amino acids. CDR3 nucleotide sequence: TGTGCCAGCAGCCACGGGACTACTCCAAATGAGCAGTTCTTC. Translated, it gives CASSHGTTPNEQFF.

The chain employs TRBV27 and TRBJ1-5; D uncertain. V was pared by 2 bases and J by 1 base, with 9 bases between. The CDR3 is made up of 15 amino acids. The germline gives CDR1 MNHEY, CDR2 SMNVEV (reference sequence). The CDR3: CASSLLGKSNQPQHF. Here the CDR3 DNA reads TGTGCCAGCAGTTTACTGGGGAAGAGCAATCAGCCCCAGCATTTT.

This clonotype was picked up many times. This chain joins TRBV7-9 and TRBJ1-2, with a possible D match to TRBD1 (6 bases). With 2 bases removed from V and 5 bases from J, the gap between germline ends came to 9 bases. CDR3 size: 13 residues. The germline V gene has CDR1 SEHNR and CDR2 FQNEAQ (reference sequence). The CDR3 DNA reads as TGTGCCAGCAGCTTACAGGGGTATTATGGCTACACCTTC. It encodes CASSLQGYYGYTF.

This clonotype showed up many times. The rearrangement links TRBV27 to TRBJ2-3; no definite D call. The CDR3 is made up of 16 amino acids. V dropped 5 bases and J dropped 0 bases, with 15 bases sitting between them. The germline CDR1 and CDR2 sequences are MNHEY and SMNVEV (reference sequence). CDR3 coding DNA: TGTGCCAGCAGTCCGACGCCCAGATCTAGCACAGATACGCAGTATTTT. This codes for CASSPTPRSSTDTQYF.

This clonotype was seen many times. The V call is TRBV27, the J call TRBJ2-1; no clear D. Germline CDR1 reads MNHEY; CDR2 reads SMNVEV (reference sequence). Trimming took 0 bases from V and 6 from J, leaving 6 bases between them. The CDR3 runs 13 residues. The CDR3 DNA reads as TGTGCCAGCAGTTTATCCGTGACCAATGAGCAGTTCTTC. Translating gives CASSLSVTNEQFF.

This rearrangement joins TRBV24-1 to TRBJ2-5; TRBD1 aligns across 9 bases. The CDR3 covers 15 residues. The germline CDR1 and CDR2 sequences are KGHDR and SFDVKD. With 3 bases clipped from V and 5 bases from J, the junction kept 6 bases outside the gene matches. The CDR3 DNA sequence: TGTGCCACCAGTGATCCCGGGACAGGGAGGGAGACCCAGTACTTC. Translated: CATSDPGTGRETQYF.

Ten or more counts support this clonotype. The V and J genes are TRBV20-1 and TRBJ2-7, with unresolved D. The CDR3 is 13 residues long. V was trimmed by 3 bases and J by 1 base, leaving 10 bases between them. In germline, CDR1 is DFQATT, CDR2 SNEGSKA (reference sequence). CDR3 nucleotides: TGCAGTGCTAGGGGCGGATCTTCCTACGAGCAGTACTTC. Residues: CSARGGSSYEQYF.

V gene TRBV6-5 combines with J gene TRBJ2-2, with 7 bases identical to TRBD1. The length of the CDR3 is 14 residues. Per the germline V gene, CDR1 is MNHEY and CDR2 is SVGAGI. V dropped 2 bases and J dropped 6; count of bases not matched to a gene: 3. CDR3 in DNA: TGTGCCAGCAGTTACGGCCAGGGGGCCGGGGAGCTGTTTTTT. Residues: CASSYGQGAGELFF.